The sequence of this TCR beta chain was determined in a study of blood T cell repertoires in COVID-19. The repertoire was sequenced with immunoSEQ multiplex PCR; TCRdb's copy has only in-frame clones and lacks some. Here the sample spans under 300,000 clones, around nine tenths being singletons. Individuals drawn from approximately 22 US areas were roughly 18 to 89 years old. Germline V gene data show CDR1 as SEHNR and CDR2 as FQNEAQ (reference sequence). V lost 5 bases and J 1 base, leaving 13 bases between the germline ends. CDR3 size: 15 residues. V and J are TRBV7-9 and TRBJ2-3; possible D gene TRBD2, 6 bases. The material sequenced was PBMCs or T cells enriched from blood (not recorded which). The origin of this receptor is a woman aged 60-75 years in a cohort exposed to, infected with or recovered from COVID-19 (not recorded which). The DNA of the CDR3 is TGTGCCAGCAGCACATCGGGAGCCCGCACAGATACGCAGTATTTT. Translating gives CASSTSGARTDTQYF. Combining the CDR3 with reference TRBV7-9 and TRBJ2-3 gives the whole variable domain DTGVSQNPRHKITKRGQNVTFRCDPISEHNRLYWYRQTLGQGPEFLTYFQNEAQLEKSRLLSDRFSAERPKGSFSTLEIQRTEQGDSAMYLCASSTSGARTDTQYFGPGTRLTVL.